This T cell receptor beta chain was sequenced for a study of graft-versus-host responses after intestinal transplantation. Clones were sequenced by immunoSEQ multiplex PCR, and TCRdb holds only the in-frame ones, with some missing. The repertoire holds around 110,000 clones, with 90% as singletons. This clone came up a few times. What it binds is not known. The V and J ends lost 2 bases and 5 bases respectively, with 6 bases between them. This CDR3 contains 12 residues. Germline lookup yields CDR1 MNHNY and CDR2 SVGAGI (reference sequence). The TCR was taken from a human donor who received an intestinal transplant. The sequencing here drew on unstimulated CD4+ T cells sorted from spleen or lymph node cells, taken before intestinal transplant. V gene TRBV6-6 combines with J gene TRBJ1-2, with unresolved D. The chain's CDR3 is CASSYALYGYTF. The CDR3 bases are TGTGCCAGCAGTTACGCGTTATATGGCTACACCTTC.